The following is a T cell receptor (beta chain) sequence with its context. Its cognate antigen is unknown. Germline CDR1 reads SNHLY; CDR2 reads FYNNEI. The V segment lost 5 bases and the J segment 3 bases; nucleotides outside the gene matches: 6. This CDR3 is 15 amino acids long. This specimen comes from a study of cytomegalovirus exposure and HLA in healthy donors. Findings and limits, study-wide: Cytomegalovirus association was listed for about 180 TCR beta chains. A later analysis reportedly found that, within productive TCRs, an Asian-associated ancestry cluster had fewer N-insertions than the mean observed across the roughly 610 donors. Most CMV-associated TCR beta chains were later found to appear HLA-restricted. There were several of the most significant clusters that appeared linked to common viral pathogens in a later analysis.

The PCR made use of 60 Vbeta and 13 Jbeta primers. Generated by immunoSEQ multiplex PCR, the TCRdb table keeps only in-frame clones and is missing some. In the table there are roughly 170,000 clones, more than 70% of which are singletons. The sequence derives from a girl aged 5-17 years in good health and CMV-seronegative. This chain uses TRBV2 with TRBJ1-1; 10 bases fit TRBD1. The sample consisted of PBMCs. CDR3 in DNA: TGTGCCAGCAGTCGGACAGGGGGTACCTACACTGAAGCTTTCTTT. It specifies CASSRTGGTYTEAFF.